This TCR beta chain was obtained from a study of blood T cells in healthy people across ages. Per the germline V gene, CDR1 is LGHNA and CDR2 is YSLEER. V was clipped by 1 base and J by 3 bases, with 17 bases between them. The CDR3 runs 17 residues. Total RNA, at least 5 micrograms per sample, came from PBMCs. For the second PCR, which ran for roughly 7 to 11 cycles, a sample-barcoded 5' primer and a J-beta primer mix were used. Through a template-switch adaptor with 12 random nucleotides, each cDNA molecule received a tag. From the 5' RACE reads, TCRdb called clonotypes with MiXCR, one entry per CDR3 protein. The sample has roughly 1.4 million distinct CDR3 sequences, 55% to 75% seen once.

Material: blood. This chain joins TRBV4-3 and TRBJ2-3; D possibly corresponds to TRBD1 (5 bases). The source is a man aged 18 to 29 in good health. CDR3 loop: CASSQVLDNARTDTQYF. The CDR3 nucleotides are TGCGCCAGCAGCCAAGTCCTGGACAATGCCAGAACAGATACGCAGTATTTT.